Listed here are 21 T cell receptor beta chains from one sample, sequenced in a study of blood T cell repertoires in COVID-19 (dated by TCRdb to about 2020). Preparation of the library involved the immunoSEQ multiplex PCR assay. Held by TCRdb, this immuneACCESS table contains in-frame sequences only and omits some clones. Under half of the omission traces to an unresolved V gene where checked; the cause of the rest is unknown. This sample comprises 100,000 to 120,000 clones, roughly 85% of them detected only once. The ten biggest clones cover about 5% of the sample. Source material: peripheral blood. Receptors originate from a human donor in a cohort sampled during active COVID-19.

CDR3 protein: CASSPTGSSLEQYF. The DNA of the CDR3 is TGCGCCAGCAGCCCCACAGGGTCATCGCTCGAGCAGTACTTC. The chain uses TRBV5-1 and TRBJ2-7, with D perhaps matching TRBD1 (6 bases). CDR1 SGHRS and CDR2 YFSETQ come from the germline V gene. V was pared by 4 bases and J by 6 bases, with 17 bases between. The CDR3 totals 14 residues.

CDR3 sequence: CASSQVRILDQPQHF. For the CDR3, the DNA is TGTGCCAGCAGCCAAGTCAGAATTCTGGATCAGCCCCAGCATTTT. This chain joins TRBV4-2 and TRBJ1-5, with unresolved D. The CDR3 is made up of 15 amino acids. V lost 1 base and J lost 5, with 12 bases in between. Germline V gene data show CDR1 as LGHNA and CDR2 as YNFKEQ.

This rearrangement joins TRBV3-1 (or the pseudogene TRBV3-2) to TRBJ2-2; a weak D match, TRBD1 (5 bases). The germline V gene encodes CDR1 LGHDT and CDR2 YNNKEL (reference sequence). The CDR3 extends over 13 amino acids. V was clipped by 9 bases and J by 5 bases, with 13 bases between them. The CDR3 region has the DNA TGTGCCAGTTACCTGACAGCTACCGGGGAGCTGTTTTTT. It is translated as CASYLTATGELFF.

The CDR3 spells CASSALAGGTYNEQFF. The DNA of the CDR3 is TGTGCCAGCAGCGCACTAGCGGGAGGAACCTACAATGAGCAGTTCTTC. This chain uses TRBV9 with TRBJ2-1; 12 bases are shared with TRBD2. There are 16 residues in the CDR3. Per the germline V gene, CDR1 is SGDLS and CDR2 is YYNGEE. The V gene end was trimmed by 3 bases and the J gene end by 2 bases; junction bases not matched to a gene: 3.

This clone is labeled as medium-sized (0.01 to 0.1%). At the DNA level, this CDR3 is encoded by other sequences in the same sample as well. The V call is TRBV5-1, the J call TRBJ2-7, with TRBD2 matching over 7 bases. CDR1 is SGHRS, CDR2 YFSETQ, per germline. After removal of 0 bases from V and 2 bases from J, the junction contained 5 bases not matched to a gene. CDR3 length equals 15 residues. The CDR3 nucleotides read TGCGCCAGCAGCTTGGACGGGGGGAGGGCCTACGAGCAGTACTTC. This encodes CASSLDGGRAYEQYF. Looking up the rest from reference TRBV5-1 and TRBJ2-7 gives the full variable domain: KAGVTQTPRYLIKTRGQQVTLSCSPISGHRSVSWYQQTPGQGLQFLFEYFSETQRNKGNFPGRFSGRQFSNSRSEMNVSTLELGDSALYLCASSLDGGRAYEQYFGPGTRLTVT.

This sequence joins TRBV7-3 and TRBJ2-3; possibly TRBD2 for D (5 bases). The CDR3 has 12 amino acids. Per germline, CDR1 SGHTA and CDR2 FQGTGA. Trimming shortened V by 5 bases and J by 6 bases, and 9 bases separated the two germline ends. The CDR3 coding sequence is TGTGCCAGCAGCCAGTCGGGGGATACGCAGTATTTT. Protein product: CASSQSGDTQYF.

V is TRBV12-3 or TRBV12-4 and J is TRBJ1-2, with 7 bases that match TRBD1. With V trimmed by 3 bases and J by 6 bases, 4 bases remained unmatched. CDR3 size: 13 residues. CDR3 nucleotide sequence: TGTGCCAGCAGTTTCGGACAGGTTAATGGCTACACCTTC. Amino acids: CASSFGQVNGYTF.

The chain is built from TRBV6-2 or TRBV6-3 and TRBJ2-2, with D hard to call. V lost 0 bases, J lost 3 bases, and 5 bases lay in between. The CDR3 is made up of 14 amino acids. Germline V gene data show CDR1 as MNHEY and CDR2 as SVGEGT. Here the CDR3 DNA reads TGTGCCAGCAGTTACTCTAGCTACACCGGGGAGCTGTTTTTT. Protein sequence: CASSYSSYTGELFF.

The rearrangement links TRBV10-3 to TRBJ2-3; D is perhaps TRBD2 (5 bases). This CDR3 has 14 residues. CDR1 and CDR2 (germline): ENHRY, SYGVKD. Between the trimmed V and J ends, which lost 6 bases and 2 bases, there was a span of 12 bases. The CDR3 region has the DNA TGTGCCATCAGGGGGAGTCCAGACACAGATACGCAGTATTTT. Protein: CAIRGSPDTDTQYF.

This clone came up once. The CDR3 is CASGRQLNTEAFF. CDR3 nucleotide sequence: TGTGCCAGTGGACGACAGTTGAACACTGAAGCTTTCTTT. The genes are TRBV19 and TRBJ1-1; D is perhaps TRBD1 (5 bases). This CDR3 is built from 13 residues. Per germline, CDR1 LNHDA and CDR2 SQIVND (reference sequence). V was cut by 8 bases and J by 0 bases, with 10 bases left in between. Filled out from reference TRBV19 and TRBJ1-1, the complete variable domain reads DGGITQSPKYLFRKEGQNVTLSCEQNLNHDAMYWYRQDPGQGLRLIYYSQIVNDFQKGDIAEGYSVSREKKESFPLTVTSAQKNPTAFYLCASGRQLNTEAFFGQGTRLTVV.

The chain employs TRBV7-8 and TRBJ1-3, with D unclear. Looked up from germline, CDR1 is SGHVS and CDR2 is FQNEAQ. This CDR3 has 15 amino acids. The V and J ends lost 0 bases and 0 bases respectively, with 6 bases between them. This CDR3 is CASSLAVSSGNTIYF. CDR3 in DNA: TGTGCCAGCAGCTTAGCAGTGAGCTCTGGAAACACCATATATTTT.

The CDR3 region has the DNA TGTGCCATCACGGGGGGCCAGAACACCGGGGAGCTGTTTTTT. Translated, it gives CAITGGQNTGELFF. The chain uses TRBV10-3 and TRBJ2-2, with D possibly being TRBD2 (7 bases). CDR3 size: 14 residues. The germline V and J ends were trimmed by 7 bases and 1 base, with 10 bases remaining between them. From germline, CDR1 is ENHRY and CDR2 SYGVKD.

In DNA, the CDR3 is TGCGCCAGCAGTGGCACAGAATCTTATGAAAAACTGTTTTTT. Translating it yields CASSGTESYEKLFF. The chain carries TRBV10-2 and TRBJ1-4; D is undetermined. The CDR3 covers 14 residues. Trimming stripped 4 bases from V and 6 bases from J, with 12 bases between. CDR1 is WSHSY and CDR2 is SAAADI in the germline V gene.

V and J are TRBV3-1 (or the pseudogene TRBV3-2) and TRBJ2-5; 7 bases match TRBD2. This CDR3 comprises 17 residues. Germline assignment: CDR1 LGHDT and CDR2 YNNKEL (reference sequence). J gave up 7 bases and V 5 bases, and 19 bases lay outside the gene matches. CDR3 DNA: TGTGCCAGCAGCTCCGGGGTAGGCGGGGGAGCCCAATGGACCCAGTACTTC. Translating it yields CASSSGVGGGAQWTQYF.

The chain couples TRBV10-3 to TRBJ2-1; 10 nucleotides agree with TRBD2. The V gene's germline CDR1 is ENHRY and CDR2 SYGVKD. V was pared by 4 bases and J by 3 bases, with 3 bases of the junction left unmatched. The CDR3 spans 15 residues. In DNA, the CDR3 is TGTGCCATCAGTGGCCGGACTAGCGGCTACAATGAGCAGTTCTTC. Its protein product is CAISGRTSGYNEQFF.

The CDR3 DNA reads TGTGCCAGCAGTGGGGCCGACTGGGACAGGAGGAAAATTAACTATGGCTACACCTTC. Its protein is CASSGADWDRRKINYGYTF. The chain combines TRBV6-1 with TRBJ1-2, with TRBD1 matching 8 bases. Germline V gene data show CDR1 as MNHNS and CDR2 as SASEGT. This CDR3 region has 19 residues. V trimming: 4 bases; J trimming: 1 base; junction bases outside the gene matches: 17.

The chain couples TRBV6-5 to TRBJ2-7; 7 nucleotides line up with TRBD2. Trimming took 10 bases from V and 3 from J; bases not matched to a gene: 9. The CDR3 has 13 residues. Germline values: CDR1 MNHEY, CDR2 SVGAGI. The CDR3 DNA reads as TGTGCCACTCCTGGGGGGGGAGTCTACGAGCAGTACTTC. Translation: CATPGGGVYEQYF.

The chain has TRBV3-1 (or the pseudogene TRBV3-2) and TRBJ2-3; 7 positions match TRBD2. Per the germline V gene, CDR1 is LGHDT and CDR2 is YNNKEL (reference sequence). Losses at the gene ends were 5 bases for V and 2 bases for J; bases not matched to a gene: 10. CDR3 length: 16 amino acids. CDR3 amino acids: CASSYQPSGFTDTQYF. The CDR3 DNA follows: TGTGCCAGCAGCTATCAACCTAGCGGATTCACAGATACGCAGTATTTT.

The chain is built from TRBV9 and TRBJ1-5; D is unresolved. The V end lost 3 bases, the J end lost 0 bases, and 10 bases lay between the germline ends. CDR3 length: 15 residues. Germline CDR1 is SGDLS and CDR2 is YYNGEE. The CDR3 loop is CASSATANSNQPQHF. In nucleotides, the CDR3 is TGTGCCAGCAGCGCTACCGCTAATAGCAATCAGCCCCAGCATTTT.

CDR3 region: CASSQSPTGYYGYTF. The CDR3 nucleotides are TGTGCCAGCAGCCAGAGCCCCACAGGGTACTATGGCTACACCTTC. The gene calls are TRBV14 and TRBJ1-2; D is possibly TRBD1 (6 bases). CDR3 length: 15 amino acids. Deletions cut 3 bases from V and 3 bases from J, with 14 bases between. In germline, CDR1 is SGHDN, CDR2 FVKESK.

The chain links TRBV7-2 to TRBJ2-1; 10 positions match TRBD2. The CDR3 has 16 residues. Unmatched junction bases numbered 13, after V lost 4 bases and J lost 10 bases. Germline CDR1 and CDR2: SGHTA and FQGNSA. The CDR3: CASSSNRASGGQEQFF. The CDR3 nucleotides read TGTGCCAGCAGCTCAAACCGCGCTAGCGGGGGCCAGGAGCAGTTCTTC.